The 6 T cell receptor beta chains below come from one sample, sequenced in a study of siplizumab effects on memory and regulatory T cells. Method: immunoSEQ multiplex PCR; TCRdb's copy keeps in-frame clones and lacks some. The sample shows about 26,000 clones, 65% to 90% of them seen only once. Source material: memory CD4+ T cells sorted from blood. The receptors come from a human donor in good health.

The V call is TRBV11-2, the J call TRBJ2-3, with D perhaps matching TRBD1 or TRBD2 (6 bases each). The CDR3 totals 15 residues. The germline V and J ends were trimmed by 3 bases and 3 bases, with 13 bases remaining between them. CDR1 and CDR2 from the germline V gene are SGHAT and FQNNGV. CDR3 in DNA: TGTGCCAGCAGCTTCGGGTCGGGGGCAACAGATACGCAGTATTTT. Encoded protein: CASSFGSGATDTQYF.

The chain couples TRBV5-1 to TRBJ1-2, with D perhaps matching TRBD1 (6 bases). The CDR3 is 15 amino acids. The germline gives CDR1 SGHRS, CDR2 YFSETQ. The V gene lost 2 bases and the J gene lost 5 bases, with 16 bases spanning the gap. The CDR3 sequence is CASSLNAGQAYGYTF. The CDR3 DNA reads TGCGCCAGCAGCTTAAATGCGGGACAAGCTTATGGCTACACCTTC.

The rearrangement uses TRBV7-9 and TRBJ2-4, with 7 bases identical to TRBD2. The CDR3 contains 12 residues. The germline V gene has CDR1 SEHNR and CDR2 FQNEAQ (reference sequence). Trimming removed 5 bases from V and 8 bases from J; junction bases left unmatched: 3. The CDR3 DNA reads as TGTGCCAGCAGCGGCGGGGGAGACATTCAGTACTTC. Its protein product is CASSGGGDIQYF. Supplemented by reference TRBV7-9 and TRBJ2-4, the full variable domain reads DTGVSQNPRHKITKRGQNVTFRCDPISEHNRLYWYRQTLGQGPEFLTYFQNEAQLEKSRLLSDRFSAERPKGSFSTLEIQRTEQGDSAMYLCASSGGGDIQYFGAGTRLSVL.

In this sample, this clone turned up once. The rearrangement links TRBV6-5 to TRBJ1-5; TRBD1 matches 12 bases. CDR1 and CDR2 (germline): MNHEY, SVGAGI. The ends lost 5 bases at V and 7 bases at J; junction bases unmatched: 6. CDR3 size: 15 residues. CDR3 amino acids: CASSGGQGARQPQHF. For the CDR3, the DNA is TGTGCCAGCAGTGGGGGACAGGGGGCGAGACAGCCCCAGCATTTT.

The chain employs TRBV18 and TRBJ2-3; TRBD2 aligns across 13 bases. This CDR3 has 15 amino acids. Germline assignment: CDR1 KGHSH and CDR2 LQKENI. The V gene end was trimmed by 6 bases and the J gene end by 4 bases; junction bases not matched to a gene: 4. The CDR3 DNA follows: TGTGCCAGCTCCCGGACTAGCGGGAGTCCAGATACGCAGTATTTT. It specifies CASSRTSGSPDTQYF.

This clone was seen a handful of times. The chain employs TRBV4-1 and TRBJ1-2, with TRBD1 matching 8 bases. Germline V gene lookup returns CDR1 MGHRA and CDR2 YSYEKL. The CDR3 contains 17 residues. V gave up 3 bases and J gave up 0 bases; unmatched junction bases: 9. The DNA for the CDR3 is TGCGCCAGCAGCCAGAGGCAGGGGGCGACTCCTAACTATGGCTACACCTTC. Its translation: CASSQRQGATPNYGYTF.